A single T cell receptor beta chain is shown here with its context. This clone was observed a few times. The clone's antigen remains unknown. Base-call qualities are not available, and no considerably larger clone is one nucleotide away. The sample originates from a study of blood T cell repertoires in COVID-19 (TCRdb year 2020). Context from the whole study: The collaborator samples originated in the United States, Italy and Spain and spanned the acute and convalescent phases of COVID-19. The material from the prospective study consisted of cDNA or gDNA derived from T cells, B-cell-depleted T cells, or PBMCs. Subjects who had been exposed to COVID-19, were actively infected with it, or had recovered from it provided the deeply sampled blood TCRbeta repertoires that made up the dataset. The repertoires were made available in a free public database intended to serve as a resource for research on the immune response to SARS-CoV-2. The samples were drawn from the first 160 participants of the ongoing ImmuneRACE study and from 1,200 or so subjects provided by 6 global collaborators. Sample metadata almost always included a de-identified subject ID, COVID-19 status, age in years and sex. Where available, HLA class I and class II types were obtained from metadata supplied by the sample provider rather than from assay-based typing. Study-wide findings and limitations: How much clinical and demographic metadata was included differed by source and by participant, and the metadata was provided uncurated.

The junction shows trimming of 3 bases on V and 0 bases on J, plus 11 bases between the germline ends. CDR1 LNHDA and CDR2 SQIVND are derived from the germline V gene (reference sequence). The CDR3 covers 15 residues, taking in both the cysteine and the phenylalanine. Only the CDR3 part of the read is kept: 45 bases, read in frame from the first base. Whole blood was collected in K2EDTA tubes by collaborating institutions according to the institutions' own protocols. For TCRbeta analysis, collaborators shipped samples in one of three forms: frozen whole blood, isolated PBMCs, or DNA extracted from either of those sample types. The immunoSEQ Assay, a bias-controlled multiplex PCR, was used to amplify TCRbeta CDR3 regions from genomic DNA. Per the original workflow: The number of nucleated cells in each sample was estimated by amplification of reference gene primers within the assay. To quantify the absolute abundance of each unique TCRbeta CDR3 rearrangement, sequence reads were collapsed and filtered. For each sample, productive Simpson clonality was calculated by taking the square root of Simpson's diversity index across productive rearrangements. TCRdb took over this immuneACCESS table, retaining in-frame rearrangements with V and J assigned. Such tables are incomplete; in checked studies, under half of the missing clones stem from an unresolved V gene, and the remainder is unexplained. V, J and clone size are those of that table, while D and trimming were read from the DNA. A total of about 170,000 clones appear in this sample, almost 85% of them only once. Together, the top ten hold about 20% of the sample.

This clonotype was obtained from an elderly woman with acute or convalescent COVID-19. Sequencing input: peripheral blood. This chain joins TRBV19 to TRBJ1-1, and perhaps TRBD1 as D gene, on 5 matching bases. The DNA reads TGTGCCAGTAGTATTTGGGGCCAGGTGAACACTGAAGCTTTCTTT. This sequence encodes CASSIWGQVNTEAFF.